Here is one T cell receptor (beta chain) with its context. Produced via immunoSEQ multiplex PCR; TCRdb's table is partial and in-frame only. There are some 180,000 clones in the sample; around 90% occur only once, and 5% to 7% lies in the top ten. The sample is drawn from a study of T cell responses to AZD1222 COVID-19 vaccine. The starting material was peripheral blood, obtained on day 0 of AZD1222 vaccination. The origin of this receptor is an adult in good health.

The DNA of the CDR3 is TGTGCCAGCAGTTTACAAGGACAGGGAGGGCCTCAGCCCCAGCATTTT. It codes for CASSLQGQGGPQPQHF. The chain joins TRBV27 to TRBJ1-5, with 8 bases that match TRBD1. The CDR3 extends over 16 amino acids. V lost 2 bases to trimming and J lost 6 bases; unmatched junction nucleotides: 9. The germline V gene encodes CDR1 MNHEY and CDR2 SMNVEV (reference sequence).